The next 9 T cell receptor beta chains were all read from a single sample in a study of human T cells and chemical hapten exposure. Time point: patch test 3, about 24 weeks after DPC sensitization. Noted treatment: therapeutic diphenylcyclopropenone sensitization with weekly scalp DPC. TCRdb recomputed calls from the RACE reads with MiXCR, one row per CDR3 protein. The sample has just over 70,000 distinct CDR3 sequences, 11% seen once. Here the sequenced sample was whole blood, taken in connection with sensitization to the hapten diphenylcyclopropenone (DPC). These receptors were taken from a woman between 50 and 59 years old with alopecia areata. Some clones in this sample may be carry-over from other donors' samples.

This rearrangement joins TRBV20-1 to TRBJ1-1; the D gene is possibly TRBD1 (6 bases). V gave up 1 base and J gave up 5 bases, with 14 bases separating them. The CDR3 sequence is 14 residues long. CDR1 and CDR2 (germline): DFQATT, SNEGSKA (reference sequence). CDR3 in DNA: TGCAGTGCTAGAGTCCAAACAGGGTTTACTGAAGCTTTCTTT. Its translation: CSARVQTGFTEAFF.

This clonotype was counted ten times or more. The V and J genes are TRBV7-9 and TRBJ1-1; D is perhaps TRBD1 (5 bases). CDR3 length: 12 residues. Germline CDR1 and CDR2: SEHNR and FQNEAQ (reference sequence). V shed 2 bases and J shed 7 bases, with 8 bases lying between them. In DNA, the CDR3 is TGTGCCAGCAGCTTAACGGGGCGTGAAGCTTTCTTT. This codes for CASSLTGREAFF. Combining the CDR3 with reference TRBV7-9 and TRBJ1-1 gives the whole variable domain DTGVSQNPRHKITKRGQNVTFRCDPISEHNRLYWYRQTLGQGPEFLTYFQNEAQLEKSRLLSDRFSAERPKGSFSTLEIQRTEQGDSAMYLCASSLTGREAFFGQGTRLTVV.

The CDR3 here is CASKVGPANTEAFF. CDR3 nucleotide sequence: TGTGCCAGCAAAGTGGGGCCGGCGAACACTGAAGCTTTCTTT. This chain joins TRBV28 and TRBJ1-1; TRBD1 might be the D (5 bases). Germline V gives CDR1 MDHEN, CDR2 SYDVKM. The CDR3 spans 14 residues. Between the trimmed V and J ends, which lost 7 bases and 1 base, there was a span of 13 bases.

The chain couples TRBV4-1 to TRBJ2-7; the match to TRBD2 covers 7 bases. Germline V CDR1 and CDR2: MGHRA, YSYEKL. The CDR3 has 15 residues. Trimming cost V 1 base and J 3 bases; bases outside gene matches: 6. The CDR3 DNA reads TGCGCCAGCAGCCAAGGAAGGGGCGGGGGCTACGAGCAGTACTTC. This codes for CASSQGRGGGYEQYF.

The chain carries TRBV10-3 and TRBJ1-3; D is undetermined. The CDR3 covers 12 residues. Per germline, CDR1 ENHRY and CDR2 SYGVKD. V was trimmed by 11 bases and J by 2 bases, leaving 10 bases between them. Written as DNA, the CDR3 is TGTGCCGTAAGGCGGACTGGAAACACCATATATTTT. Translating gives CAVRRTGNTIYF.

This clonotype was found a few times. The chain has TRBV6-1 and TRBJ1-2, with 7 positions matching TRBD1. There are 13 residues in the CDR3. V lost 8 bases, J lost 0 bases, and 3 bases stayed unmatched. Germline values: CDR1 MNHNS, CDR2 SASEGT. The CDR3 sequence is CASGDSTNYGYTF. CDR3 sequence (DNA): TGTGCCAGCGGGGACAGTACTAACTATGGCTACACCTTC.

About this clonotype itself: This sequence may be a read error, since a much larger clone differs from it by one base. The chain joins TRBV7-2 to TRBJ2-3; D remains unclear. CDR1 and CDR2 (germline): SGHTA, FQGNSA. The ends were cut back, 2 bases at V and 0 bases at J, with 9 bases in the middle. The CDR3 extends over 15 amino acids. The CDR3 loop is CTSSLRWGSTDTQYF. The DNA for the CDR3 is TGTACCAGCAGCTTACGGTGGGGTAGCACAGATACGCAGTATTTT.

This clonotype has ten or more counts. The chain couples TRBV12-3 or TRBV12-4 to TRBJ2-3; possible D gene TRBD2, 5 bases. Trimming shortened V by 3 bases and J by 12 bases, and 28 bases separated the two germline ends. This CDR3 region has 17 residues. The CDR3 sequence: CASSFRDVGALSPLQYF. The CDR3 DNA reads TGTGCCAGCAGTTTCCGGGATGTGGGAGCCCTCTCTCCCCTACAGTATTTT.

This clonotype occurred a few times. This chain connects TRBV5-5 to TRBJ1-5; 8 bases match TRBD1. The CDR3 loop spans 15 amino acids. With 3 bases clipped from V and 4 bases from J, the junction kept 6 bases outside the gene matches. Germline V gene lookup returns CDR1 SGHKS and CDR2 YYEKEE (reference sequence). This CDR3 reads CASSSLGQENQPQHF. The CDR3 coding sequence is TGTGCCAGCAGCTCTCTGGGACAGGAGAATCAGCCCCAGCATTTT.